The T cell receptor beta chain described here comes from a study of cytomegalovirus exposure and HLA in healthy donors. Study-level results: It was around 160 TCR beta chains that were listed as cytomegalovirus-associated.

Primers included in the PCR were 60 Vbeta and 13 Jbeta primers. The method was immunoSEQ multiplex PCR; TCRdb's version includes in-frame clones alone and lacks a portion of them. The table includes 150,000 to 200,000 clones, around 74% detected once. CDR1 and CDR2 (germline): KGHSH, LQKENI. CDR3 length: 13 amino acids. The V and J ends lost 6 bases and 4 bases, in that order; junction bases with no gene match: 5. About this clone: Antigen specificity is unknown.

Sequenced sample: PBMCs. The rearrangement uses TRBV18 and TRBJ1-1, with TRBD1 matching 7 bases. The origin of this receptor is a female donor in good health and CMV-seronegative. The CDR3 spells CASSSDRATEAFF. In nucleotides, the CDR3 is TGTGCCAGCTCTTCAGACAGGGCCACTGAAGCTTTCTTT.